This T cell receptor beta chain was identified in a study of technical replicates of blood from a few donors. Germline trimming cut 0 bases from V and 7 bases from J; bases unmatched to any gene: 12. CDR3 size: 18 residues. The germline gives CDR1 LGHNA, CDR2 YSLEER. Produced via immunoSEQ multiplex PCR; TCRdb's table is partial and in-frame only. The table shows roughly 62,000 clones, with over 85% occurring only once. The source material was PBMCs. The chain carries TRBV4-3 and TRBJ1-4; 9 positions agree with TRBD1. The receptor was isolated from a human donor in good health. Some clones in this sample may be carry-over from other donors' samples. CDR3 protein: CASSQDGGRGQGGEKLFF. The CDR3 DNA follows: TGCGCCAGCAGCCAAGACGGGGGCCGGGGACAGGGAGGTGAAAAACTGTTTTTT.